What follows are 17 T cell receptor beta chains derived from one specimen sequenced in a study of blood T cell repertoires in COVID-19. The protocol was immunoSEQ multiplex PCR, while the TCRdb copy is restricted to in-frame clones and leaves out a portion. Here the sample spans approximately 150,000 clones, roughly 86% being singletons. Sequencing was done on a sample of peripheral blood. The source is a woman aged 45-65 years with acute or convalescent COVID-19.

This rearrangement joins TRBV10-3 to TRBJ2-7; 10 bases align to TRBD2. The CDR3 length is 16 residues. The V gene end was trimmed by 7 bases and the J gene end by 1 base; junction bases not matched to a gene: 10. Germline lookup yields CDR1 ENHRY and CDR2 SYGVKD. The CDR3 sequence: CAIKAIAGGSSYEQYF. In DNA form, the CDR3 reads TGTGCCATCAAAGCGATAGCGGGGGGTTCTTCCTACGAGCAGTACTTC.

The rearrangement links TRBV18 to TRBJ2-5, with TRBD2 matching over 7 bases. With 5 bases clipped from V and 4 bases from J, the junction kept 4 bases outside the gene matches. Germline CDR1 reads KGHSH; CDR2 reads LQKENI. This CDR3 region has 13 residues. CDR3 nucleotides: TGTGCCAGCTCAGGGGGGGATGCAGAGACCCAGTACTTC. Translation gives CASSGGDAETQYF. The variable domain in full, completed from reference TRBV18 and TRBJ2-5, reads NAGVMQNPRHLVRRRGQEARLRCSPMKGHSHVYWYRQLPEEGLKFMVYLQKENIIDESGMPKERFSAEFPKEGPSILRIQQVVRGDSAAYFCASSGGDAETQYFGPGTRLLVL.

V and J are TRBV18 and TRBJ1-2; 7 nucleotides align to TRBD1. This CDR3 spans 13 amino acids. The ends lost 3 bases at V and 4 bases at J; junction bases unmatched: 2. The germline CDR1 and CDR2 sequences are KGHSH and LQKENI. The CDR3 DNA sequence: TGTGCCAGCTCACCGGGACAGCTCTATGGCTACACCTTC. Protein product: CASSPGQLYGYTF. Using reference TRBV18 and TRBJ1-2 for the parts outside the CDR3, the full variable domain is NAGVMQNPRHLVRRRGQEARLRCSPMKGHSHVYWYRQLPEEGLKFMVYLQKENIIDESGMPKERFSAEFPKEGPSILRIQQVVRGDSAAYFCASSPGQLYGYTFGSGTRLTVV.

The rearrangement links TRBV6-5 to TRBJ1-1; D is possibly TRBD1 (6 bases). CDR3 size: 13 residues. V lost 8 bases, J lost 0 bases, and 10 bases lay in between. Germline V gives CDR1 MNHEY, CDR2 SVGAGI. The CDR3 region has the DNA TGTGCCAGCGAACAGGGTATGAACACTGAAGCTTTCTTT. The encoded protein is CASEQGMNTEAFF.

This clone was observed a single time. Other DNA sequences from this sample encode an identical CDR3 as well. The chain has TRBV30 and TRBJ1-6; D is perhaps TRBD1 (5 bases). This CDR3 contains 14 residues. V lost 0 bases to trimming and J lost 8 bases, with 11 bases between them. In germline, CDR1 is GTSNPN, CDR2 SVGIG (reference sequence). CDR3 in amino acids: CAWSVGREDSPLHF. The CDR3 nucleotides are TGTGCCTGGAGTGTAGGCAGGGAGGATTCACCCCTCCACTTT.

This rearrangement joins TRBV4-1 to TRBJ2-6, with 7 bases that match TRBD2. J lost 5 bases, V lost 0 bases, and 7 bases had no gene match. This CDR3 spans 17 amino acids. CDR1 MGHRA and CDR2 YSYEKL come from the germline V gene. This CDR3 reads CASSQDPGGRRANVLTF. The CDR3 DNA follows: TGCGCCAGCAGCCAAGATCCGGGGGGAAGAAGGGCCAACGTCCTGACTTTC.

The chain recombines TRBV10-3 with TRBJ2-1; D gene ambiguous. This CDR3 has 15 amino acids. Germline V gene lookup returns CDR1 ENHRY and CDR2 SYGVKD. Trimming took 3 bases from V and 5 from J, leaving 14 bases between them. CDR3 amino acids: CAISDPTKLNNEQFF. Here the CDR3 DNA reads TGTGCCATCAGTGACCCGACCAAACTAAACAATGAGCAGTTCTTC.

This rearrangement joins TRBV2 to TRBJ1-2; tentative D call: TRBD1 (5 bases). Between the trimmed V and J ends, which lost 6 bases and 2 bases, there was a span of 10 bases. The CDR3 length is 13 residues. Germline V gene sequence: CDR1 SNHLY, CDR2 FYNNEI. CDR3 region: CASRGGTNYGYTF. As DNA, the CDR3 is TGTGCCAGCAGGGGGGGTACGAACTATGGCTACACCTTC.

This rearrangement joins TRBV24-1 to TRBJ1-2; 9 bases map to TRBD1. Germline V gene lookup returns CDR1 KGHDR and CDR2 SFDVKD. CDR3 size: 17 residues. With 9 bases clipped from V and 3 bases from J, the junction kept 16 bases outside the gene matches. The CDR3 DNA sequence: TGTGCCACCTTGATATGGGACAGGGCTTATCAGGACTATGGCTACACCTTC. Its translation is CATLIWDRAYQDYGYTF.

V gene TRBV29-1 combines with J gene TRBJ1-2; the match to TRBD1 covers 8 bases. V shed 2 bases, J shed 8 bases, and the junction held 4 bases outside the gene matches. The CDR3 has 12 amino acids. Germline CDR1 and CDR2: SQVTM and ANQGSEA. The CDR3 is CSVEPGGAGYTF. CDR3 bases: TGCAGCGTTGAACCAGGGGGCGCCGGCTACACCTTC.

The chain links TRBV11-2 to TRBJ1-3; D gene unclear. Germline V gene lookup returns CDR1 SGHAT and CDR2 FQNNGV. CDR3 length equals 16 residues. V was clipped by 2 bases and J by 3 bases, with 14 bases between them. CDR3 nucleotide sequence: TGTGCCAGCAGCTTAAGTGCGGGAGGGTTTGGAAACACCATATATTTT. It translates to CASSLSAGGFGNTIYF.

The chain is built from TRBV11-2 and TRBJ1-1, with unresolved D. Looked up from germline, CDR1 is SGHAT and CDR2 is FQNNGV. This CDR3 comprises 15 residues. Trimming took off 0 bases at V and 3 bases at J, with 11 bases between the two ends. CDR3 region: CASSLDPSVYTEAFF. The CDR3 DNA is TGTGCCAGCAGCTTAGATCCCTCGGTGTACACTGAAGCTTTCTTT.

This sequence joins TRBV3-1 (or the pseudogene TRBV3-2) and TRBJ1-2; a weak D match, TRBD1 (6 bases). Trimming took off 0 bases at V and 2 bases at J, with 16 bases between the two ends. CDR3 size: 17 residues. In germline, CDR1 is LGHDT, CDR2 YNNKEL (reference sequence). The CDR3 region is CASSQEGRKGGNYGYTF. In nucleotides, the CDR3 is TGTGCCAGCAGCCAAGAGGGCAGGAAGGGGGGGAACTATGGCTACACCTTC.

The genes are TRBV6-4 and TRBJ1-1, with 7 bases that match TRBD1. Germline assignment: CDR1 MRHNA and CDR2 SNTAGT. Trimming at V came to 7 bases and at J to 3 bases, leaving 8 bases not matched to a gene. The CDR3 runs 14 residues. CDR3: CASTHDREDTEAFF. The DNA for the CDR3 is TGTGCCAGCACTCACGACAGGGAGGACACTGAAGCTTTCTTT.

CDR3 coding DNA: TGTGCCAGCAGCGTAGATGTTGGGACAGGGAACACTGAAGCTTTCTTT. Translating it yields CASSVDVGTGNTEAFF. The chain employs TRBV9 and TRBJ1-1; 8 bases line up with TRBD1. Per the germline V gene, CDR1 is SGDLS and CDR2 is YYNGEE. The trim removed 0 bases at V and 1 base at J, leaving 5 bases unmatched. This CDR3 has 16 residues.

The V call is TRBV14, the J call TRBJ1-2; possible D gene TRBD1, 5 bases. From germline, CDR1 is SGHDN and CDR2 FVKESK. Deletions cut 1 base from V and 2 bases from J, with 14 bases between. The CDR3 loop spans 16 amino acids. DNA of the CDR3: TGTGCCAGCAGCCAAGGCGGGGGGTACGGAAACTATGGCTACACCTTC. The encoded protein is CASSQGGGYGNYGYTF.

The V and J genes are TRBV11-3 and TRBJ2-5; 7 positions agree with TRBD2. This CDR3 has 12 amino acids. The V gene's germline CDR1 is SGHNT and CDR2 YENEEA. V trimming: 0 bases; J trimming: 11 bases; junction bases outside the gene matches: 3. This CDR3 reads CASSLEAGEQYF. In DNA, the CDR3 is TGTGCCAGCAGCTTAGAGGCGGGGGAGCAGTACTTC. The full variable domain, in which reference TRBV11-3 and TRBJ2-5 provide the parts outside the CDR3, is EAGVVQSPRYKIIEKKQPVAFWCNPISGHNTLYWYLQNLGQGPELLIRYENEEAVDDSQLPKDRFSAERLKGVDSTLKIQPAELGDSAVYLCASSLEAGEQYFGPGTRLLVL.